These T cell receptor beta chains were read from a single sample in a study of naive and memory T cell subsets. Each CDR3 protein gets one entry after TCRdb re-called the UMI-ligation and nested PCR reads with MiXCR. The sample consists of roughly 92,000 distinct CDR3 sequences, about 10% of them appearing once. Sequences were obtained from naive CD4+ T cells from blood. These receptors originate from a human donor in good health. Both conserved end residues are part of each CDR3. The order of the fields is J gene, V gene, D gene, clone size, CDR3 DNA, CDR3 protein. A D gene is named only where the DNA matches it firmly. Expanded clones are given a class, and other clones once, few, many or no size at all.

>TRBJ2-7|TRBV27|.|.
TGTGCCAGCCACGCCCGGGACTACGAGCAGTACTTC
CASHARDYEQYF
>TRBJ2-3|TRBV19|.|many
TGTGCCAGTAGTCCCCAATACACAGATACGCAGTATTTT
CASSPQYTDTQYF
>TRBJ2-5|TRBV28|.|few
TGTGCCAGCAGGGAGGGGCAAGAGACCCAGTACTTC
CASREGQETQYF
>TRBJ2-1|TRBV20-1|.|many
TGCAGTGCTAGAGATTTGGCCGGGGTCTATGAGCAGTTCTTC
CSARDLAGVYEQFF
>TRBJ2-3|TRBV10-3|TRBD2|.
TGTGCCATCAGTGCGAGGTGGCGGGGGGGCCGGAGGACAGATACGCAGTATTTT
CAISARWRGGRRTDTQYF
>TRBJ2-1|TRBV7-7|.|many
TGTGCTAGCAGCTTAGACAGGTTCAATGAGCAGTTCTTC
CASSLDRFNEQFF
>TRBJ2-2|TRBV20-1|.|.
TGCAGTGCTAGCAAATACCCTGCTTCCGGGGAGCTGTTTTTT
CSASKYPASGELFF
>TRBJ2-3|TRBV24-1|.|few
TGTGCCACCGGGTTGGGAAATACGCAGTATTTT
CATGLGNTQYF
>TRBJ1-4|TRBV12-3/TRBV12-4|.|.
TGTGCCAGCAGTGCATCATGGCGTCAGGGGTCGTGGGGCTGGGAAAAACTGTTTTTT
CASSASWRQGSWGWEKLFF
>TRBJ2-7|TRBV20-1|.|.
TGCAGTGCTAGAGGGACAGCCTACGAGCAGTACTTC
CSARGTAYEQYF
>TRBJ2-4|TRBV20-1|TRBD1|.
TGCAGTGCCAGGACAGGGGACGCCAAAAACATTCAGTACTTC
CSARTGDAKNIQYF
>TRBJ2-7|TRBV7-7|TRBD1|many
TGTGCCAGCAGTCCGACAGGGACCTACGAGCAGTACTTC
CASSPTGTYEQYF
>TRBJ2-3|TRBV5-1|.|few
TGCGCCAGCAGCTTCAGCGGTCCCACAGATACGCAGTATTTT
CASSFSGPTDTQYF
>TRBJ1-1|TRBV27|TRBD1|.
TGTGCCAGCAGGACCCCGACAGGGACGAACACTGAAGCTTTCTTT
CASRTPTGTNTEAFF
>TRBJ2-4|TRBV28|.|.
TGTGCCAGCAGTTCCTTCCAGGGGGCCAAAAACATTCAGTACTTC
CASSSFQGAKNIQYF
>TRBJ2-7|TRBV10-3|.|.
TGTGCCATCAGTGCCTTCGACAGGTACCGGTACGAGCAGTACTTC
CAISAFDRYRYEQYF
>TRBJ1-1|TRBV12-3/TRBV12-4|.|.
TGTGCCAGCAGTTTAGCGACTGGCAGGGGAGGAGGAACTGAAGCTTTCTTT
CASSLATGRGGGTEAFF
>TRBJ2-7|TRBV7-2|TRBD2|.
TGTGCCAGCAGCCGTAGCGGGACCTACGAGCAGTACTTC
CASSRSGTYEQYF
>TRBJ2-7|TRBV12-3/TRBV12-4|.|.
TGTGCCAGCAGTTTGTACAGGGCCTACGAGCAGTACTTC
CASSLYRAYEQYF
>TRBJ2-7|TRBV20-1|.|many
TGCAGTGCTAGAGACGGGTTTGGCTACGAGCAGTACTTC
CSARDGFGYEQYF
>TRBJ2-3|TRBV7-9|TRBD2|few
TGTGCCAGCAGCCCAGGGGAGGTAGCGGGAAACACAGATACGCAGTATTTT
CASSPGEVAGNTDTQYF
>TRBJ2-7|TRBV5-1|.|.
TGCGCCAGCGGCCTAGACTTGATCTACGAGCAGTACTTC
CASGLDLIYEQYF
>TRBJ2-5|TRBV20-1|.|few
TGCAGTGCTAGTCTGCGCCTAGGTCAAGAGACCCAGTACTTC
CSASLRLGQETQYF
>TRBJ1-1|TRBV18|.|few
TGTGCCAGCTCACCACAGACAGGAGACACTGAAGCTTTCTTT
CASSPQTGDTEAFF
>TRBJ1-1|TRBV6-2/TRBV6-3|.|.
TGTGCCAGCAGTTATCCCGCGGGCGTGACTGAAGCTTTCTTT
CASSYPAGVTEAFF
>TRBJ1-1|TRBV12-3/TRBV12-4|TRBD1|once
TGTGCCAGCACTCCCCAAGGGGGCGGGGGAACTGAAGCTTTCTTT
CASTPQGGGGTEAFF
>TRBJ1-5|TRBV19|.|.
TGTGCCAGTAGTATGGACAGTTACAATCAGCCCCAGCATTTT
CASSMDSYNQPQHF
>TRBJ1-1|TRBV2|.|.
TGTGCCAGCAGGAACAGGGACCATAACACTGAAGCTTTCTTT
CASRNRDHNTEAFF
>TRBJ1-2|TRBV4-3|.|.
TGCGCCAGCAGGCTCCGCGTGGAAGCTAACTATGGCTACACCTTC
CASRLRVEANYGYTF
>TRBJ1-6|TRBV4-2|.|many
TGTGCCAGCAGCCAAGAATCGTGGGAGGGTGTTAATTCACCCCTCCACTTT
CASSQESWEGVNSPLHF
>TRBJ2-7|TRBV7-9|.|.
TGTGCCAGCAGCTTAGATCGGCCAGTTGGTGGTTACGAGCAGTACTTC
CASSLDRPVGGYEQYF
>TRBJ2-1|TRBV27|TRBD2|few
TGTGCCAGCAGTTACAGCGGGAGGGCCAGGGAGCAGTTCTTC
CASSYSGRAREQFF
>TRBJ2-1|TRBV6-1|.|.
TGTGCCAGCGGACCATTCGATGAGCAGTTCTTC
CASGPFDEQFF
>TRBJ2-3|TRBV15|.|few
TGTGCCACCAGCAGCAGGCGGGGAGGCACAGATACGCAGTATTTT
CATSSRRGGTDTQYF
>TRBJ2-3|TRBV12-3/TRBV12-4|TRBD2|once
TGTGCCAGCAGTTCCTGGGGAACGCGGGAGGCGCAGTATTTT
CASSSWGTREAQYF
>TRBJ2-3|TRBV27|.|many
TGTGCCAGCAGTTTAACGGGACTTTCAGATACGCAGTATTTT
CASSLTGLSDTQYF
>TRBJ2-7|TRBV24-1|.|many
TGTGCCACCAGTGATTTCCCGACCCACGAGCAGTACTTC
CATSDFPTHEQYF
>TRBJ2-7|TRBV7-2|TRBD1|few
TGTGCCAGCAGGGCAGACAGGGGGCGTTGGTACGAGCAGTACTTC
CASRADRGRWYEQYF
>TRBJ2-1|TRBV7-2|.|few
TGTGCCAGCAGCTTTGTTAGGGGAGATTACAATGAGCAGTTCTTC
CASSFVRGDYNEQFF
>TRBJ2-5|TRBV24-1|.|many
TGTGCCACCAGTGACCCGGCGGGGACCCCCCGAGAGACCCAGTACTTC
CATSDPAGTPRETQYF
>TRBJ1-1|TRBV10-3|.|.
TGTGCCATCAATTCTGGGGGCGGAAGGGCTTTCTTT
CAINSGGGRAFF
>TRBJ2-1|TRBV10-3|.|few
TGTGCCATCAGTGGAACTAGCAGCAATGAGCAGTTCTTC
CAISGTSSNEQFF
>TRBJ1-1|TRBV20-1|.|.
TGCAGTGTGAGGAAGGGGTACACTGAAGCTTTCTTT
CSVRKGYTEAFF
>TRBJ2-1|TRBV6-2/TRBV6-3|TRBD2|few
TGTGCCAGCAGTACGTCTAGCGGGAGGAATGAGCAGTTCTTC
CASSTSSGRNEQFF
>TRBJ2-4|TRBV15|.|.
TGTGCCACCAGCAGATACCCGGGCCCACTACGGTCGAAAAACATTCAGTACTTC
CATSRYPGPLRSKNIQYF
>TRBJ2-6|TRBV6-6|.|few
TGTGCCAGCAGCCCCCCTACTGGGGCCAACGTCCTGACTTTC
CASSPPTGANVLTF
>TRBJ1-6|TRBV6-6|.|many
TGTGCCAGCGGCTCCGTAGGGTCACCCCTCCACTTT
CASGSVGSPLHF
>TRBJ2-7|TRBV28|.|few
TGTGCCAGCATTAATATCGGGCCCACCAGGTACGAGCAGTACTTC
CASINIGPTRYEQYF
>TRBJ2-4|TRBV29-1|.|.
TGCAGCGTTACGGGGAACGGACAGCTAAACATTCAGTACTTC
CSVTGNGQLNIQYF
>TRBJ1-1|TRBV7-3|TRBD1|few
TGTGCCAGCAGCTTAGGGGCTGACAGGGGGGCTTTCTTT
CASSLGADRGAFF
>TRBJ2-6|TRBV11-2|.|.
TGTGCCAACAGCTTAGGTCCTGGGGCCAACGTCCTGACTTTC
CANSLGPGANVLTF
>TRBJ2-1|TRBV19|TRBD1|.
TGTGCCAGTAGTATTGCCGGACAGGGGCACAATGAGCAGTTCTTC
CASSIAGQGHNEQFF
>TRBJ1-1|TRBV3-1|.|.
TGTGCCAGCAGCCAAGATGTAGGACGCTACATGAACACTGAAGCTTTCTTT
CASSQDVGRYMNTEAFF
>TRBJ2-1|TRBV7-2|.|many
TGTGCCAGCAGCTTATCCTCGAATGAGCAGTTCTTC
CASSLSSNEQFF
>TRBJ2-3|TRBV29-1|.|.
TGCAGCTTAACGGCAGGCCGAGGTCGAGATACGCAGTATTTT
CSLTAGRGRDTQYF
>TRBJ1-2|TRBV6-5|.|.
TGTGCCAGCAGTTTGACAGGTGGAAGTGGCTACACCTTC
CASSLTGGSGYTF
>TRBJ1-5|TRBV7-2|TRBD1|.
TGTGCCAGCAGCTTGGCGGACAGGGGGCAGTGGCAGCCCCAGCATTTT
CASSLADRGQWQPQHF
>TRBJ2-5|TRBV5-1|.|.
TGCGCCAGCAGCGGCATCCTCCAAGAGACCCAGTACTTC
CASSGILQETQYF
>TRBJ2-3|TRBV27|TRBD2|.
TGTGCCAGCAGTTTCCGAGCGGGGGCCAGTCCCGGAGATACGCAGTATTTT
CASSFRAGASPGDTQYF